The 9 T cell receptor beta chains listed next were all sequenced from one sample in a study of blood T cells in healthy people across ages. Alongside a J-beta primer mix, a sample-barcoded 5' primer served in a second PCR lasting about 7 to 12 cycles. From the 5' RACE reads, TCRdb called clonotypes with MiXCR, one entry per CDR3 protein. The sample has about 1.5 million distinct CDR3 sequences; around 42% are singletons. The sequenced sample consisted of blood. All receptors derive from a woman under 30 in good health.

The chain recombines TRBV7-2 with TRBJ2-5; 11 nucleotides agree with TRBD2. Germline trimming cut 5 bases from V and 4 bases from J; bases unmatched to any gene: 9. The CDR3 loop spans 16 amino acids. Germline values: CDR1 SGHTA, CDR2 FQGNSA. Here the CDR3 DNA reads TGTGCCAGCAGCCCCATAGCGGGGGGGCCCGGAGAGACCCAGTACTTC. Translating gives CASSPIAGGPGETQYF.

The sample holds a few counts of this clonotype. The chain links TRBV9 to TRBJ2-1; the match to TRBD2 covers 10 bases. This CDR3 has 17 amino acids. The V gene's germline CDR1 is SGDLS and CDR2 YYNGEE. With V trimmed by 0 bases and J by 4 bases, 7 bases remained unmatched. CDR3: CASSVAGRTSGYNEQFF. In DNA form, the CDR3 reads TGTGCCAGCAGCGTAGCGGGAAGGACTAGCGGTTACAATGAGCAGTTCTTC.

In the case of this clonotype: The junction departs from the called germline gene at one end, perhaps through a read error. The chain recombines TRBV27 with TRBJ2-5; 7 bases fit TRBD1. The CDR3 sequence is 14 residues long. Germline CDR1 is MNHEY and CDR2 is SMNVEV (reference sequence). For the CDR3, the DNA is TGTGCCTGCAGTTCCCCCTCCAGGGGGAAGACCCAGTACTTC. It specifies CACSSPSRGKTQYF.

The chain couples TRBV30 to TRBJ2-5; D might be TRBD2 (6 bases). The V end lost 8 bases, the J end lost 11 bases, and 18 bases lay between the germline ends. The CDR3 has 11 residues. Germline V gene sequence: CDR1 GTSNPN, CDR2 SVGIG (reference sequence). The CDR3 protein is CAGMGGNEQYF. The CDR3 DNA reads TGTGCCGGGATGGGGGGTAATGAGCAGTACTTC.

This clonotype was recorded at least ten times. The chain carries TRBV20-1 and TRBJ2-7, with D possibly matching TRBD2 (6 bases). The germline CDR1 and CDR2 sequences are DFQATT and SNEGSKA (reference sequence). This CDR3 has 13 amino acids. The germline V and J ends were trimmed by 3 bases and 4 bases, with 13 bases remaining between them. This chain's CDR3 is CSARDPGAYEQYF. As DNA, the CDR3 is TGCAGTGCTAGGGACCCGGGAGCATACGAGCAGTACTTC.

This clonotype was found a few times. The V gene is TRBV20-1, the J gene TRBJ1-2, with a possible D match to TRBD1 (5 bases). The CDR3 extends over 14 amino acids. The V and J ends lost 7 bases and 3 bases respectively, with 18 bases between them. The V gene's germline CDR1 is DFQATT and CDR2 SNEGSKA (reference sequence). This CDR3 is CSVSPGGNDYGYTF. CDR3 coding DNA: TGCAGTGTCTCTCCTGGGGGGAACGACTATGGCTACACCTTC.

V is TRBV9 and J is TRBJ2-7, with TRBD2 matching 9 bases. CDR1 is SGDLS, CDR2 YYNGEE, per germline. There are 15 residues in the CDR3. The junction had 6 bases not matched to a gene; V was cut back by 3 bases and J by 2 bases. The CDR3: CASSAPSGAAYEQYF. The DNA for the CDR3 is TGTGCCAGCAGCGCGCCTAGCGGGGCGGCCTACGAGCAGTACTTC.

This clonotype has a handful of counts. V gene TRBV12-3 or TRBV12-4 combines with J gene TRBJ2-6; perhaps TRBD1 as D (5 bases). V was cut by 3 bases and J by 2 bases, with 8 bases left in between. The CDR3 is 15 residues long. The CDR3 spells CASSLGPAGANVLTF. The CDR3 region has the DNA TGTGCCAGCAGTTTGGGGCCTGCTGGGGCCAACGTCCTGACTTTC.

The chain links TRBV27 to TRBJ1-4, with D perhaps matching TRBD1 (5 bases). Germline V CDR1 and CDR2: MNHEY, SMNVEV (reference sequence). The CDR3 extends over 16 amino acids. Trimming shortened V by 0 bases and J by 5 bases, and 13 bases separated the two germline ends. The chain's CDR3 is CASSLSGPGWNEKLFF. The DNA of the CDR3 is TGTGCCAGCAGTTTATCGGGGCCAGGGTGGAATGAAAAACTGTTTTTT.